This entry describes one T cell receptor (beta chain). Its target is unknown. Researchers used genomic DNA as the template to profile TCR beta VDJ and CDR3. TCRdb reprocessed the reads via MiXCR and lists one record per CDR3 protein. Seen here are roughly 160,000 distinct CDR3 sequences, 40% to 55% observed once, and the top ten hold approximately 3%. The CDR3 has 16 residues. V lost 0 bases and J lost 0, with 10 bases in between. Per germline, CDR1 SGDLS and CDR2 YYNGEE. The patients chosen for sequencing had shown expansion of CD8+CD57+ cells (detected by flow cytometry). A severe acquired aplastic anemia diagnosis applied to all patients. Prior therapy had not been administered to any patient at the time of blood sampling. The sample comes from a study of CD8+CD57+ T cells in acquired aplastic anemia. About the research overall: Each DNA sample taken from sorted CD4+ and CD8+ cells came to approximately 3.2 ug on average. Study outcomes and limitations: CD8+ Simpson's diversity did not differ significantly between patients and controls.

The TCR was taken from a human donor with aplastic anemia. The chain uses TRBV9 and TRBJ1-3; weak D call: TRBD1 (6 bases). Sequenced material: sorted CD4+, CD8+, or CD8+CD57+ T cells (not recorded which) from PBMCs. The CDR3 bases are TGTGCCAGCAGCGTAGGGACAGTTAACTCTGGAAACACCATATATTTT. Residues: CASSVGTVNSGNTIYF.